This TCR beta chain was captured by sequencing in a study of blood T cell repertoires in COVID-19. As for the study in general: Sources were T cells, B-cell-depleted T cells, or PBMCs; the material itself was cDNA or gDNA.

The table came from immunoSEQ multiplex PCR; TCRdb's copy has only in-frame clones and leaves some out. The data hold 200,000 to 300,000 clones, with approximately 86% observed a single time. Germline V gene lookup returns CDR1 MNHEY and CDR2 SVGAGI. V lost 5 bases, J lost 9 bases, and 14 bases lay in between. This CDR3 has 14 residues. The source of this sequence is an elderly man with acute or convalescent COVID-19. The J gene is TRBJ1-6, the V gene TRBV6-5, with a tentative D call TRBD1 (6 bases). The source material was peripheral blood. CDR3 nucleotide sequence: TGTGCCAGCAGTACGGGACAAATTGGTTCACCCCTCCACTTT. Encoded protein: CASSTGQIGSPLHF.